The 31 T cell receptor beta chains below all came from one sample that was sequenced in a study of T cells in Graves' hyperthyroidism and ophthalmopathy. From RNA transcripts, TCR beta CDR3 regions were amplified. The HTBI primer set was used in a first-round RT-PCR of the TCR CDR3. Via MiXCR, TCRdb re-called the multiplex PCR reads, giving one row per CDR3 protein. The data show 550,000 to 600,000 distinct CDR3 sequences, with around 42% seen just once and roughly 20% held by the top ten. The sample consisted of peripheral blood or thyroid tissue (not recorded which). The receptor source for this set is an adult woman with Graves' disease, either hyperthyroidism or ophthalmopathy (not recorded which).

This clonotype has ten or more counts. The rearrangement uses TRBV7-2 and TRBJ1-5; 10 bases line up with TRBD1. Germline values: CDR1 SGHTA, CDR2 FQGNSA. The V gene end was trimmed by 3 bases and the J gene end by 0 bases; junction bases not matched to a gene: 14. The CDR3 has 20 amino acids. This chain's CDR3 is CASSFLPGQGIATSNQPQHF. The CDR3 bases are TGTGCCAGCAGCTTCCTCCCGGGACAGGGGATCGCTACTAGCAATCAGCCCCAGCATTTT.

CDR3 protein: CSARNGRETQYF. The CDR3 DNA sequence: TGCAGTGCTAGGAACGGGAGAGAGACCCAGTACTTC. The rearrangement links TRBV20-1 to TRBJ2-5; possible D gene TRBD2, 6 bases. The V end was cut by 3 bases, the J end by 4 bases, with 9 bases between. Germline V CDR1 and CDR2: DFQATT, SNEGSKA (reference sequence). CDR3 length: 12 amino acids.

The chain couples TRBV2 to TRBJ2-6, with D possibly TRBD2 on 6 matching bases. Deletions cut 6 bases from V and 8 bases from J, with 8 bases between. Germline CDR1 is SNHLY and CDR2 is FYNNEI. CDR3 size: 12 residues. CDR3 DNA: TGTGCCAGCAGCCGCGGGACCAACGTCCTGACTTTC. Translating gives CASSRGTNVLTF.

The DNA for the CDR3 is TGTGCCAGCAGCCCTAGCAACACCGGGGAAAAACTGTTTTTT. It is translated as CASSPSNTGEKLFF. The chain recombines TRBV7-3 with TRBJ1-4, with D unresolved. CDR1 is SGHTA, CDR2 FQGTGA, per germline. V shed 5 bases and J shed 8 bases, with 15 bases lying between them. This CDR3 is built from 14 residues.

In its sample, this clonotype was seen many times. The chain has TRBV9 and TRBJ1-5, with D tentatively TRBD1 (6 bases). Germline V gene data show CDR1 as SGDLS and CDR2 as YYNGEE. The V end was cut by 0 bases, the J end by 4 bases, with 11 bases between. CDR3 length equals 15 residues. CDR3 coding DNA: TGTGCCAGCAGCGTAGCGGGGGGACAAAATCAGCCCCAGCATTTT. This gives the protein CASSVAGGQNQPQHF.

This clonotype has only one observation. The chain couples TRBV7-8 to TRBJ1-5; weak D call: TRBD1 (5 bases). The CDR3 extends over 14 amino acids. The V gene's germline CDR1 is SGHVS and CDR2 FQNEAQ. CDR3 sequence (DNA): TGTGACATCTCTAGGGACCTGGGCAATCAGCCCCAGCATTTT. It yields the protein CDISRDLGNQPQHF. Full variable domain (missing parts from reference TRBV7-8 and TRBJ1-5): GAGVSQSPRYKVAKRGQDVALRCDPISGHVSLFWYQQALGQGPEFLTYFQNEAQLDKSGLPSDRFFAERPEGSVSTLKIQRTQQEDSAVYLCDISRDLGNQPQHFGDGTRLSIL.

This chain connects TRBV29-1 to TRBJ1-1; D call uncertain. From germline, CDR1 is SQVTM and CDR2 ANQGSEA. The CDR3 consists of 14 residues. V shed 1 base and J shed 3 bases, with 12 bases lying between them. Here the CDR3 reads CSVEGLSGYTEAFF. DNA for the CDR3: TGCAGCGTTGAAGGTCTTAGTGGGTACACTGAAGCTTTCTTT. The full variable domain, in which reference TRBV29-1 and TRBJ1-1 provide the parts outside the CDR3, is SAVISQKPSRDICQRGTSLTIQCQVDSQVTMMFWYRQQPGQSLTLIATANQGSEATYESGFVIDKFPISRPNLTFSTLTVSNMSPEDSSIYLCSVEGLSGYTEAFFGQGTRLTVV.

This clonotype was found a few times. This chain links TRBV3-1 with TRBJ1-5, with 7 bases fitting TRBD1. The V segment lost 0 bases and the J segment 5 bases; nucleotides outside the gene matches: 10. Germline V gives CDR1 LGHDT, CDR2 YNNKEL (reference sequence). The CDR3 is 17 residues long. The CDR3 loop reads CASSQDRSTGRDQPQHF. The CDR3 region has the DNA TGTGCCAGCAGCCAAGATCGGTCGACAGGGAGAGATCAGCCCCAGCATTTT.

The J gene is TRBJ2-3, the V gene TRBV2; the D is unclear. Germline V gene sequence: CDR1 SNHLY, CDR2 FYNNEI. Between the trimmed V and J ends, which lost 2 bases and 9 bases, there was a span of 15 bases. The CDR3 loop spans 14 amino acids. The CDR3 region is CASSERIASPTQYF. The CDR3 DNA sequence: TGTGCCAGCAGTGAACGAATAGCCTCTCCCACGCAGTATTTT.

This clonotype has a count of ten or more. The J gene is TRBJ1-2, the V gene TRBV2, with TRBD1 as a possible D gene (6 bases). V was shortened by 6 bases and J by 8 bases, with 13 bases between the two germline ends. Germline values: CDR1 SNHLY, CDR2 FYNNEI. This CDR3 spans 12 amino acids. For the CDR3, the DNA is TGTGCCAGCAGCGAACAGGGAAACGGCTACACCTTC. The encoded protein is CASSEQGNGYTF.

This clonotype was seen many times. The chain combines TRBV5-1 with TRBJ1-1; D possibly corresponds to TRBD1 (5 bases). V lost 0 bases to trimming and J lost 3 bases, with 9 bases between them. From germline, CDR1 is SGHRS and CDR2 YFSETQ. This CDR3 is built from 14 residues. The DNA of the CDR3 is TGCGCCAGCAGCTTGGGAGGGGCCTACACTGAAGCTTTCTTT. Translation gives CASSLGGAYTEAFF.

The chain is built from TRBV20-1 and TRBJ2-2; perhaps TRBD1 as D (6 bases). Germline V gene data show CDR1 as DFQATT and CDR2 as SNEGSKA (reference sequence). The length of the CDR3 is 14 residues. CDR3 sequence (DNA): TGCGGGGCCAGGGGCGATGCAGGCACCGGGTGGCTGTTTTTT. It is translated as CGARGDAGTGWLFF.

The table lists this clonotype with many counts. This rearrangement joins TRBV9 to TRBJ2-7; TRBD1 is a possible D gene (6 bases). Germline loops: CDR1 SGDLS, CDR2 YYNGEE. The CDR3 runs 14 residues. Trimming left V 4 bases short and J 2 bases short, with 13 bases between. The CDR3 protein is CASSSQGQAYEQYF. The CDR3 DNA reads TGTGCCAGCAGCTCGCAGGGGCAGGCCTACGAGCAGTACTTC.

This clonotype was seen at least ten times. The chain combines TRBV7-9 with TRBJ1-4, with D perhaps matching TRBD1 (5 bases). Germline V gene data show CDR1 as SEHNR and CDR2 as FQNEAQ (reference sequence). Trimming left V 5 bases short and J 8 bases short, with 15 bases between. The CDR3 is 14 amino acids. CDR3 protein: CASSPPRGEEKLFF. In DNA, the CDR3 is TGTGCCAGCAGCCCCCCACGGGGGGAAGAAAAACTGTTTTTT.

This sequence joins TRBV19 and TRBJ1-2, with 8 bases aligning to TRBD1. The V gene's germline CDR1 is LNHDA and CDR2 SQIVND (reference sequence). V lost 8 bases to trimming and J lost 0 bases; unmatched junction nucleotides: 8. This CDR3 contains 15 residues. Here the CDR3 DNA reads TGTGCCAGTCATAACACAGGGGGGGCTAACTATGGCTACACCTTC. The encoded protein is CASHNTGGANYGYTF.

This clonotype was counted a single time. A single base separates this from a much larger clone, so it may be a read error. This chain uses TRBV27 with TRBJ1-5, with unresolved D. The CDR3 runs 13 residues. CDR1 is MNHEY, CDR2 SMNVEV, per germline (reference sequence). The CDR3 nucleotides are TGTGCCAGCAGTTTCGGCCCCGGGGAGCCCAAGCATTTT. This codes for CASSFGPGEPKHF.

The chain employs TRBV29-1 and TRBJ1-1, with TRBD1 matching 7 bases. This CDR3 is built from 15 residues. Germline CDR1 is SQVTM and CDR2 is ANQGSEA. V shed 7 bases, J shed 5 bases, and the junction held 16 bases outside the gene matches. The CDR3 region is CSGGGSQGTGTEAFF. Written as DNA, the CDR3 is TGCAGCGGGGGAGGCTCACAGGGGACTGGTACTGAAGCTTTCTTT.

This clonotype was observed at least ten times. The rearrangement joins TRBV6-6 to TRBJ1-5; 7 bases agree with TRBD1. The CDR3 loop spans 18 amino acids. The V gene's germline CDR1 is MNHNY and CDR2 SVGAGI (reference sequence). With V trimmed by 5 bases and J by 2 bases, 15 bases remained unmatched. The CDR3 coding sequence is TGTGCCAGCAGTGAGACCCGACGAGGAACAGGGGGCAATCAGCCCCAGCATTTT. Amino acids: CASSETRRGTGGNQPQHF.

CDR3 sequence: CATSLGAPDEQFF. The DNA of the CDR3 is TGTGCCACCAGTCTTGGGGCTCCCGATGAGCAGTTCTTC. The rearrangement joins TRBV24-1 to TRBJ2-1, with a weak D call TRBD1 (5 bases). The CDR3 loop spans 13 amino acids. Trimming removed 6 bases from V and 8 bases from J, with 13 bases in between. CDR1 KGHDR and CDR2 SFDVKD come from the germline V gene.

V gene TRBV10-3 combines with J gene TRBJ2-7; 8 positions match TRBD2. Germline CDR1 is ENHRY and CDR2 is SYGVKD. This CDR3 has 14 amino acids. J was trimmed by 3 bases and V by 8 bases; bases with no gene match: 9. This CDR3 reads CAIRTERGIYEQYF. Written as DNA, the CDR3 is TGTGCCATCCGAACTGAGCGGGGGATCTACGAGCAGTACTTC.

The chain couples TRBV28 to TRBJ1-1; D call uncertain. Trimming cost V 10 bases and J 3 bases, with 12 bases left between them. Looked up from germline, CDR1 is MDHEN and CDR2 is SYDVKM. This CDR3 comprises 12 residues. CDR3 region: CAISDRYTEAFF. The CDR3 DNA sequence: TGTGCCATTTCGGACCGATACACTGAAGCTTTCTTT.

Comment on this clonotype: Here the CDR3 omits its conserved ending phenylalanine or tryptophan, so a read error is the likely source. The limits of the CDR3 on the DNA are not certain, so only TCRdb's listed CDR3 is given. The J gene is TRBJ2-5, the V gene TRBV29-1; TRBD1, the D gene given by the table, was not confirmed from the DNA. Per the germline V gene, CDR1 is SQVTM and CDR2 is ANQGSEA. Including both end residues, the CDR3 is 17 amino acids long. The chain's CDR3 is CSVDRGTGPLGGYTFGS.

This chain connects TRBV6-2 or TRBV6-3 to TRBJ2-7, with D unresolved. Trimming took off 0 bases at V and 5 bases at J, with 8 bases between the two ends. CDR1 MNHEY and CDR2 SVGEGT come from the germline V gene. The CDR3 consists of 13 residues. CDR3 DNA sequence: TGTGCCAGCAGTTACTCGGGGATCCACGAGCAGTACTTC. Translated: CASSYSGIHEQYF.

The sample holds many counts of this clonotype. The chain links TRBV19 to TRBJ1-5, with 8 positions matching TRBD1. V trimming: 5 bases; J trimming: 6 bases; junction bases outside the gene matches: 6. Germline V gives CDR1 LNHDA, CDR2 SQIVND (reference sequence). The CDR3 has 14 residues. The CDR3 loop reads CASSWGTGGQPQHF. The CDR3 coding sequence is TGTGCCAGTAGTTGGGGGACAGGCGGTCAGCCCCAGCATTTT.

To note about this clonotype: At one end, the junction sequence differs from germline, possibly due to a read error. The chain uses TRBV2 and TRBJ1-1; D is unresolved. The CDR3 runs 14 residues. CDR1 and CDR2 (germline): SNHLY, FYNNEI. CDR3 sequence (DNA): TGTGCCTGCAGGCGACCGCGAAGGGACACTGAAGCTTTCTTT. It translates to CACRRPRRDTEAFF. The complete variable domain, with remaining parts taken from reference TRBV2 and TRBJ1-1, reads EPEVTQTPSHQVTQMGQEVILRCVPISNHLYFYWYRQILGQKVEFLVSFYNNEISEKSEIFDDQFSVERPDGSNFTLKIRSTKLEDSAMYFCACRRPRRDTEAFFGQGTRLTVV.

This clonotype was observed a handful of times. V gene TRBV28 combines with J gene TRBJ2-5; 8 bases are shared with TRBD2. The CDR3 has 16 amino acids. With V trimmed by 7 bases and J by 3 bases, 13 bases remained unmatched. The germline V gene encodes CDR1 MDHEN and CDR2 SYDVKM. This CDR3 is CASTGRGSGEKETQYF. Here the CDR3 DNA reads TGTGCCAGCACCGGGAGGGGTAGCGGGGAAAAAGAGACCCAGTACTTC.

This clonotype was counted many times. J is TRBJ1-1 and V is TRBV20-1; maybe TRBD1 (6 bases). Per germline, CDR1 DFQATT and CDR2 SNEGSKA (reference sequence). V was trimmed by 1 base and J by 4 bases, leaving 16 bases between them. The CDR3 is made up of 15 amino acids. CDR3 coding DNA: TGCAGTGCTAGAGGATTACAGGGTAGGAGCACTGAAGCTTTCTTT. Translation gives CSARGLQGRSTEAFF.

This clonotype has only a few counts. A read error is possible here, since a much larger clone lies one base away. The genes are TRBV6-6 and TRBJ2-5; D might be TRBD1 or TRBD2, each matching 5 bases. The CDR3 has 11 amino acids. Germline V gene lookup returns CDR1 MNHNY and CDR2 SVGAGI (reference sequence). V was shortened by 6 bases and J by 7 bases, with 9 bases between the two germline ends. CDR3 region: CASRGAGTQYF. The CDR3 coding sequence is TGTGCCAGCAGAGGGGCGGGGACCCAGTACTTC.

This clonotype was recorded only once. A much larger clonotype is one base distant, so this may be a read error. This chain links TRBV4-2 with TRBJ2-7, with a possible D match to TRBD2 (5 bases). CDR3 length: 16 residues. The V and J ends lost 4 bases and 0 bases respectively, with 16 bases between them. CDR1 and CDR2 (germline): LGHNA, YNFKEQ. CDR3 protein: CASSPEGSGSSYEQYF. CDR3 in DNA: TGTGCCAGCAGCCCAGAAGGGAGCGGAAGCTCCTACGAGCAGTACTTC.

This clonotype has at least ten counts. This chain links TRBV20-1 with TRBJ2-5; D is unclear. This CDR3 region has 12 residues. Germline V lookup: CDR1 DFQATT, CDR2 SNEGSKA (reference sequence). V was shortened by 5 bases and J by 5 bases, with 12 bases between the two germline ends. The CDR3 reads CSARRPAETQYF. The CDR3 nucleotides read TGCAGTGCTCGCAGGCCTGCCGAGACCCAGTACTTC.

The genes are TRBV11-2 and TRBJ1-6; D unclear. V was shortened by 5 bases and J by 14 bases, with 10 bases between the two germline ends. CDR1 and CDR2 (germline): SGHAT, FQNNGV. The CDR3 runs to 11 residues. The CDR3 region is CASSRREALHF. The CDR3 coding sequence is TGTGCCAGCAGCCGAAGGGAGGCCCTCCACTTT.